This TCR beta chain originates from a study of blood T cells in healthy people across ages. The study, taken as a whole, reports: Older individuals had lower TCR beta diversity per million T cells (the decline was roughly linear).

No fewer than 5.5 micrograms of total RNA were isolated from every sample. CDR1 and CDR2 from the germline V gene are MNHEY and SVGAGI. V trimming: 2 bases; J trimming: 4 bases; junction bases outside the gene matches: 11. This CDR3 contains 16 residues. For the second PCR, which ran for about 7 to 11 cycles, a sample-barcoded 5' primer and a J-beta primer mix were used. A single record per CDR3 protein comes from TCRdb applying MiXCR to the 5' RACE reads. The table has 700,000 to 800,000 distinct CDR3 sequences, approximately 43% seen once. This clonotype was counted between two and nine times. Its antigen is unknown.

V gene TRBV6-5 combines with J gene TRBJ2-7; TRBD1 matches at 7 bases. This receptor was taken from a woman in her sixties or seventies in good health. Sequenced sample: blood. CDR3 region: CASSYRFVSGGYEQYF. Here the CDR3 DNA reads TGTGCCAGCAGTTACCGTTTCGTGTCAGGGGGTTACGAGCAGTACTTC.